Shown below are 5 T cell receptor beta chains from a single sample sequenced in a study of immune cell composition in non-small cell lung cancer. The protocol was immunoSEQ multiplex PCR, while the TCRdb copy is restricted to in-frame clones and leaves out a portion. Here the sample spans 2,000 or so clones, roughly 86% being singletons. The sequencing input was lung tumor tissue. These receptors all come from a human donor with non-small cell lung cancer.

The J gene is TRBJ1-4, the V gene TRBV5-8; D unresolved. V lost 3 bases to trimming and J lost 7 bases, with 16 bases between them. Germline V gives CDR1 SGHTS, CDR2 YDEGEE. This CDR3 contains 15 residues. The CDR3 protein is CASSWRGKGGEKLFF. DNA for the CDR3: TGTGCCAGCAGCTGGAGAGGGAAGGGCGGTGAAAAACTGTTTTTT.

J is TRBJ1-1 and V is TRBV30; TRBD1 might be the D (5 bases). This CDR3 is built from 13 residues. Germline CDR1 GTSNPN, CDR2 SVGIG (reference sequence). Deletions cut 0 bases from V and 4 bases from J, with 9 bases between. DNA of the CDR3: TGTGCCTGGAGTGTAAAAGGGGCCACTGAAGCTTTCTTT. The encoded protein is CAWSVKGATEAFF.

The gene calls are TRBV9 and TRBJ2-2, with D possibly matching TRBD2 (5 bases). The germline CDR1 and CDR2 sequences are SGDLS and YYNGEE. V lost 2 bases to trimming and J lost 4 bases, with 6 bases between them. This CDR3 region has 13 residues. CDR3 DNA sequence: TGTGCCAGCAGCGTGAGCGGCACCGGGGAGCTGTTTTTT. Translation: CASSVSGTGELFF.

The rearrangement joins TRBV12-5 to TRBJ2-1; 14 bases agree with TRBD2. The J segment lost 9 bases and the V segment lost 6 bases, leaving 4 bases of the junction unmatched. Germline V gene data show CDR1 as LGHNT and CDR2 as FRNRAP. The CDR3 runs 14 residues. The CDR3 reads CASGGTSGSSEQFF. The CDR3, as DNA: TGTGCTAGTGGGGGGACTAGCGGGAGCAGTGAGCAGTTCTTC.

The gene calls are TRBV19 and TRBJ2-7; 9 bases fit TRBD1. V trimming: 1 base; J trimming: 7 bases; junction bases outside the gene matches: 8. CDR1 and CDR2 (germline): LNHDA, SQIVND (reference sequence). This CDR3 region has 15 residues. The DNA of the CDR3 is TGTGCCAGTAGTATAGGGACAGGGGTTACGTCTGAGCAGTACTTC. Its translation: CASSIGTGVTSEQYF. Looking up the rest from reference TRBV19 and TRBJ2-7 gives the full variable domain: DGGITQSPKYLFRKEGQNVTLSCEQNLNHDAMYWYRQDPGQGLRLIYYSQIVNDFQKGDIAEGYSVSREKKESFPLTVTSAQKNPTAFYLCASSIGTGVTSEQYFGPGTRLTVT.